Presented here are 25 T cell receptor beta chains from one specimen sequenced in a study of T cells in Graves' hyperthyroidism and ophthalmopathy. Researchers amplified the TCR beta CDR3 regions from RNA transcripts. With the HTBI primer set, the TCR CDR3 went through a first round of RT-PCR. TCRdb analysed the multiplex PCR reads with MiXCR anew, one entry per CDR3 protein. The sample lists some 500,000 distinct CDR3 sequences, under 15% seen once, with under 20% in the top ten. Input material: blood. These receptors all come from a young woman with Graves' hyperthyroidism.

V usage is TRBV7-9 and J usage is TRBJ1-1; no firm D call. The CDR3 has 15 residues. Germline assignment: CDR1 SEHNR and CDR2 FQNEAQ (reference sequence). With 4 bases removed from V and 1 base from J, the gap between germline ends came to 13 bases. CDR3 nucleotide sequence: TGTGCCAGCAGCTCCCAATTAGGATGGAACACTGAAGCTTTCTTT. As protein: CASSSQLGWNTEAFF.

There are a few counts of this clonotype. The V gene is TRBV6-6, the J gene TRBJ1-1; maybe TRBD1 (5 bases). Germline CDR1 and CDR2: MNHNY and SVGAGI (reference sequence). The germline V and J ends were trimmed by 2 bases and 3 bases, with 10 bases remaining between them. CDR3 length equals 14 residues. The DNA for the CDR3 is TGTGCCAGCAGTTACGAGGGACTCGACACTGAAGCTTTCTTT. Its protein is CASSYEGLDTEAFF.

This clonotype was counted between two and nine times. The V gene is TRBV6-1, the J gene TRBJ2-5, with D perhaps assigned TRBD1 or TRBD2 (5 bases each). Germline assignment: CDR1 MNHNS and CDR2 SASEGT. The V and J ends lost 5 bases and 9 bases respectively, with 13 bases between them. The CDR3 sequence is 12 residues long. This CDR3 is CASSQARGAQYF. CDR3 DNA sequence: TGTGCCAGCAGTCAGGCGCGAGGGGCCCAGTACTTC.

This clonotype came up a few times. V gene TRBV6-1 combines with J gene TRBJ2-4; D is perhaps TRBD2 (5 bases). Trimming stripped 8 bases from V and 1 base from J, with 15 bases between. The CDR3 covers 15 residues. Germline V gene lookup returns CDR1 MNHNS and CDR2 SASEGT. For the CDR3, the DNA is TGTGCCAGCCGCCTGGGGAGTGGGGCCAAAAACATTCAGTACTTC. Protein sequence: CASRLGSGAKNIQYF.

The rearrangement links TRBV25-1 to TRBJ1-5; D unresolved. This CDR3 contains 12 residues. Trimming shortened V by 7 bases and J by 4 bases, and 8 bases separated the two germline ends. Germline CDR1 and CDR2: MGHDK and SYGVNS. The CDR3 reads CASTRGNQPQHF. The CDR3, as DNA: TGTGCCAGCACGAGAGGTAATCAGCCCCAGCATTTT.

This clonotype was observed at least ten times. The rearrangement links TRBV10-2 to TRBJ2-7; the match to TRBD2 covers 8 bases. Trimming took 11 bases from V and 0 from J; bases not matched to a gene: 6. This CDR3 comprises 13 residues. Germline V CDR1 and CDR2: WSHSY, SAAADI. CDR3 loop: CAARGGSSYEQYF. The CDR3 bases are TGCGCCGCCCGCGGGGGGAGCTCCTACGAGCAGTACTTC.

This clonotype appeared many times. The gene calls are TRBV6-1 and TRBJ2-6, with TRBD2 matching over 7 bases. This CDR3 is 20 amino acids long. CDR1 is MNHNS, CDR2 SASEGT, per germline. J gave up 0 bases and V 4 bases, and 15 bases lay outside the gene matches. The chain's CDR3 is CASSGLRRGSIPSGANVLTF. DNA of the CDR3: TGTGCCAGCAGTGGCCTTCGTCGCGGGAGTATTCCCTCTGGGGCCAACGTCCTGACTTTC.

This sequence joins TRBV28 and TRBJ1-2; D perhaps matches TRBD1 (5 bases). Trimming removed 3 bases at V and 7 bases at J, with 18 bases between. Germline-derived CDR1 and CDR2 are MDHEN and SYDVKM. CDR3 size: 15 residues. The CDR3 region is CASSFGTRLLPGYTF. Here the CDR3 DNA reads TGTGCCAGCAGTTTTGGGACCAGGTTGTTGCCTGGCTACACCTTC.

There are a few counts of this clonotype. This chain connects TRBV6-1 to TRBJ2-5; D tentatively reads TRBD1 or TRBD2 (6 bases each). The CDR3 runs to 14 residues. Germline CDR1 reads MNHNS; CDR2 reads SASEGT. Trimming took off 5 bases at V and 5 bases at J, with 15 bases between the two ends. In nucleotides, the CDR3 is TGTGCCAGCAGTTATAACGGGGGCGGGGAGACCCAGTACTTC. Its translation is CASSYNGGGETQYF.

This clonotype occurred many times. This chain joins TRBV11-2 and TRBJ1-1; possible D gene TRBD1, 6 bases. The CDR3 runs to 15 residues. Between the trimmed V and J ends, which lost 0 bases and 1 base, there was a span of 9 bases. In germline, CDR1 is SGHAT, CDR2 FQNNGV. The CDR3 protein is CASSLDGGQNTEAFF. For the CDR3, the DNA is TGTGCCAGCAGCTTAGACGGGGGACAGAACACTGAAGCTTTCTTT.

This clonotype was detected many times. The chain joins TRBV5-1 to TRBJ2-7; D is possibly TRBD1 (6 bases). V gave up 8 bases and J gave up 0 bases, with 12 bases separating them. Germline CDR1 reads SGHRS; CDR2 reads YFSETQ. The CDR3 runs 13 residues. CDR3 sequence reads: CASGRDNSYEQYF. In nucleotides, the CDR3 is TGCGCCAGTGGCCGGGACAACTCCTACGAGCAGTACTTC.

The genes are TRBV3-1 and TRBJ2-1; 10 bases align to TRBD2. The CDR3 covers 15 residues. J lost 5 bases, V lost 5 bases, and 6 bases had no gene match. The germline CDR1 and CDR2 sequences are LGHDT and YNNKEL (reference sequence). The CDR3 loop is CASSFSGRRDNEQFF. CDR3 nucleotide sequence: TGTGCCAGCAGCTTTAGCGGGAGGCGGGACAATGAGCAGTTCTTC.

A few counts support this clonotype. This chain joins TRBV30 and TRBJ2-1; no clear D gene. V lost 0 bases to trimming and J lost 12 bases, with 15 bases between them. The CDR3 totals 13 residues. Germline V gene lookup returns CDR1 GTSNPN and CDR2 SVGIG (reference sequence). CDR3 bases: TGTGCCTGGAGTGTACTGGGTGGGAATTGGCAGTTCTTC. This sequence encodes CAWSVLGGNWQFF.

The table lists this clonotype with many counts. The J gene is TRBJ2-7, the V gene TRBV12-3 or TRBV12-4, with D tentatively TRBD1 (7 bases). Trimming pared 6 bases from V and 6 bases from J, leaving 18 bases between. The CDR3 has 14 amino acids. For the CDR3, the DNA is TGTGCCAGCAGGGGGCCAGGGGGGAGCCTCGAGCAGTACTTC. Translated, it gives CASRGPGGSLEQYF.

The chain employs TRBV30 and TRBJ2-3; possibly TRBD2 for D (7 bases). Deletions cut 3 bases from V and 3 bases from J, with 10 bases between. The CDR3 consists of 13 residues. The germline gives CDR1 GTSNPN, CDR2 SVGIG (reference sequence). CDR3: CAWRGGATDTQYF. The CDR3 nucleotides read TGTGCCTGGAGGGGGGGGGCGACAGATACGCAGTATTTT.

This clonotype was recorded many times. V and J are TRBV18 and TRBJ1-2, with 8 bases matching TRBD1. J was trimmed by 3 bases and V by 3 bases; bases with no gene match: 3. Germline CDR1 reads KGHSH; CDR2 reads LQKENI. The CDR3 is 14 amino acids. CDR3 nucleotides: TGTGCCAGCTCACCTGGACAGGGCGACTATGGCTACACCTTC. Its protein is CASSPGQGDYGYTF.

V usage is TRBV28 and J usage is TRBJ1-1; TRBD1 matches 9 bases. The ends lost 4 bases at V and 0 bases at J; junction bases unmatched: 6. CDR1 and CDR2 from the germline V gene are MDHEN and SYDVKM. CDR3 length: 16 residues. CDR3 nucleotide sequence: TGTGCCAGCAGTTATTGGACAGGGGCAATGAACACTGAAGCTTTCTTT. This codes for CASSYWTGAMNTEAFF.

The gene calls are TRBV20-1 and TRBJ2-1; TRBD2 agrees at 10 bases. Germline trimming cut 3 bases from V and 6 bases from J; bases unmatched to any gene: 5. Germline V lookup: CDR1 DFQATT, CDR2 SNEGSKA (reference sequence). The CDR3 sequence is 14 residues long. CDR3: CSARGTSEINEQFF. CDR3 in DNA: TGCAGTGCTAGGGGGACTAGCGAGATCAATGAGCAGTTCTTC.

This clonotype was recorded at least ten times. V and J are TRBV30 and TRBJ1-6; 7 bases agree with TRBD1. Germline lookup yields CDR1 GTSNPN and CDR2 SVGIG (reference sequence). V trimming: 7 bases; J trimming: 5 bases; junction bases outside the gene matches: 5. The CDR3 is 13 residues long. CDR3 coding DNA: TGTGCCTTGACGGGACAGAATAATTCACCCCTCCACTTT. This codes for CALTGQNNSPLHF. The full variable domain, in which reference TRBV30 and TRBJ1-6 provide the parts outside the CDR3, is SQTIHQWPATLVQPVGSPLSLECTVEGTSNPNLYWYRQAAGRGLQLLFYSVGIGQISSEVPQNLSASRPQDRQFILSSKKLLLSDSGFYLCALTGQNNSPLHFGNGTRLTVT.

The gene calls are TRBV30 and TRBJ2-7; a weak D match, TRBD1 (7 bases). In germline, CDR1 is GTSNPN, CDR2 SVGIG (reference sequence). Trimming cost V 2 bases and J 4 bases, with 18 bases left between them. This CDR3 is 15 amino acids long. DNA of the CDR3: TGTGCCTGGAGTCCCCATTCGGGGGACAGATACGAGCAGTACGTC. Amino acid sequence: CAWSPHSGDRYEQYV.

This clonotype was recorded many times. The J gene is TRBJ2-1, the V gene TRBV2; 9 bases map to TRBD1. V dropped 8 bases and J dropped 5; count of bases not matched to a gene: 13. The V gene's germline CDR1 is SNHLY and CDR2 FYNNEI. This CDR3 contains 16 residues. This chain's CDR3 is CASAGVWDRENNEQFF. CDR3 DNA sequence: TGTGCCAGCGCTGGGGTGTGGGACAGGGAAAACAATGAGCAGTTCTTC.

V and J are TRBV5-1 and TRBJ2-1; D perhaps matches TRBD1 (5 bases). CDR3 size: 12 residues. Looked up from germline, CDR1 is SGHRS and CDR2 is YFSETQ. The V gene lost 1 base and the J gene lost 9 bases, with 8 bases spanning the gap. The CDR3 DNA follows: TGCGCCAGCAGCTTGCAGGGAAGTGAGCAGTTCTTC. Residues: CASSLQGSEQFF.

In regard to this clonotype: A junction end diverges from the germline sequence, so it may reflect a read error. This chain uses TRBV4-1 with TRBJ2-1; 8 nucleotides agree with TRBD2. This CDR3 region has 15 residues. From germline, CDR1 is MGHRA and CDR2 YSYEKL. This chain's CDR3 is CTSSHMGLEANEQFF. CDR3 DNA: TGCACCAGCAGCCACATGGGACTAGAGGCTAATGAGCAGTTCTTC.

This clonotype was counted a few times. The chain uses TRBV19 and TRBJ1-1, with D possibly matching TRBD1 (5 bases). Trimming took 10 bases from V and 0 from J, leaving 15 bases between them. There are 14 residues in the CDR3. The germline CDR1 and CDR2 sequences are LNHDA and SQIVND (reference sequence). The CDR3 DNA follows: TGTGCCATCAGGAAGACGGACATGAACACTGAAGCTTTCTTT. It yields the protein CAIRKTDMNTEAFF.

This clonotype was counted at least ten times. This chain uses TRBV27 with TRBJ1-5; TRBD1 aligns across 8 bases. Looked up from germline, CDR1 is MNHEY and CDR2 is SMNVEV (reference sequence). This CDR3 is built from 14 residues. V was pared by 5 bases and J by 6 bases, with 6 bases of the junction left unmatched. The CDR3 region has the DNA TGTGCCAGCAGTGGTCCAGGGGGCAGTCAGCCCCAGCATTTT. Amino acids: CASSGPGGSQPQHF.